This T cell receptor (beta chain) stems from a study of blood T cell repertoires in COVID-19. Background on the study: COVID-19 samples collected from the United States, Italy and Spain covered acute and convalescent phases. T cells, B-cell-depleted T cells, or PBMCs supplied cDNA or gDNA.

This clone occurred once. CDR3 size: 15 residues. Germline assignment: CDR1 SGHTA and CDR2 FQGNSA. Trimming took off 2 bases at V and 1 base at J, with 9 bases between the two ends. Assay: immunoSEQ multiplex PCR; the TCRdb copy retains only in-frame clones and omits some. The sample lists fewer than 400,000 clones; 88% were seen once. Participant ages covered roughly 18 to 89 years across 24 US areas. Self-reported history from a screening survey and questionnaire set each donor's cohort. The sequence was obtained from a man younger than 45 who had recovered from COVID-19. This sequence joins TRBV7-2 and TRBJ1-5; tentatively, D is TRBD1 (5 bases). What was sequenced was PBMCs or T cells enriched from blood (not recorded which). The CDR3 here is CASSLRGGSNQPQHF. Written as DNA, the CDR3 is TGTGCCAGCAGCTTACGGGGGGGGAGCAATCAGCCCCAGCATTTT. Together with reference TRBV7-2 and TRBJ1-5, the CDR3 gives the full variable domain: GAGVSQSPSNKVTEKGKDVELRCDPISGHTALYWYRQSLGQGLEFLIYFQGNSAPDKSGLPSDRFSAERTGGSVSTLTIQRTQQEDSAVYLCASSLRGGSNQPQHFGDGTRLSIL.